This T cell receptor (beta chain) was profiled in a study of CD8+ T cells in alopecia areata. Study information: Patients in the study were on tofacitinib for 6 to 18 months, then off it for 6 months. By percentage of affected scalp area, the severity of treated patients was scored. Whole-study results and caveats: Many of the expanded lesional clones endured in scalp and blood while on tofacitinib. It was lesional scalp, especially alopecia totalis/universalis, that showed higher clonality than normal scalp.

Germline CDR1 reads SQVTM; CDR2 reads ANQGSEA. Trimming pared 5 bases from V and 4 bases from J, leaving 12 bases between. This CDR3 contains 12 residues. Extracted RNA was reverse transcribed, and the resulting cDNA served as sequencing template. This table comes from immunoSEQ multiplex PCR, and its TCRdb copy is limited to in-frame clones, with some not included. The sample lists some 190,000 clones, roughly 60% occurring once. Indicated treatment: oral pan-JAK inhibitor, 5-10 mg twice daily. A few counts support this clone. The antigen is not known. The chain carries TRBV29-1 and TRBJ2-7; D possibly matches TRBD1 or TRBD2 (5 bases each). The sequence was collected from a human donor with alopecia areata. The sequences come from CD4+ T cells sorted from blood, collected at week 24, from a patient treated with tofacitinib. The CDR3 protein is CSVLQGVYEQYF. CDR3 sequence (DNA): TGCAGCGTTCTGCAGGGAGTATACGAGCAGTACTTC.